This note documents a single T cell receptor (beta chain) sequence. Its antigen is as yet unknown. The sample comes from a study of human T cells and chemical hapten exposure. Turning to the study itself: Donors were sensitized with 2% DPC on the upper inner arm. Findings and limits, study-wide: With patch test score, the counts of PT1 expanded TCRs showed a positive correlation.

Each CDR3 protein gets one entry after TCRdb re-called the RACE reads with MiXCR. This table holds 380,000 or so distinct CDR3 sequences, around 5.5% found once. Trimming took off 4 bases at V and 2 bases at J, with 7 bases between the two ends. Germline V gene data show CDR1 as SGHAT and CDR2 as FQNNGV. This CDR3 is 13 amino acids long. Time point denoted: pre-sensitization, week 0. Treatment: therapeutic diphenylcyclopropenone sensitization with weekly scalp DPC. The TCR sequence derives from a woman aged 18 to 35 with alopecia areata. Some clones in this sample may be carry-over from other donors' samples. This chain uses TRBV11-2 with TRBJ2-3; D may match TRBD1 or TRBD2 (5 bases each). Specimen: whole blood, collected in connection with sensitization to the hapten diphenylcyclopropenone (DPC). The CDR3: CASSWDLTDTQYF. The CDR3, as DNA: TGTGCCAGCAGCTGGGACCTCACAGATACGCAGTATTTT.